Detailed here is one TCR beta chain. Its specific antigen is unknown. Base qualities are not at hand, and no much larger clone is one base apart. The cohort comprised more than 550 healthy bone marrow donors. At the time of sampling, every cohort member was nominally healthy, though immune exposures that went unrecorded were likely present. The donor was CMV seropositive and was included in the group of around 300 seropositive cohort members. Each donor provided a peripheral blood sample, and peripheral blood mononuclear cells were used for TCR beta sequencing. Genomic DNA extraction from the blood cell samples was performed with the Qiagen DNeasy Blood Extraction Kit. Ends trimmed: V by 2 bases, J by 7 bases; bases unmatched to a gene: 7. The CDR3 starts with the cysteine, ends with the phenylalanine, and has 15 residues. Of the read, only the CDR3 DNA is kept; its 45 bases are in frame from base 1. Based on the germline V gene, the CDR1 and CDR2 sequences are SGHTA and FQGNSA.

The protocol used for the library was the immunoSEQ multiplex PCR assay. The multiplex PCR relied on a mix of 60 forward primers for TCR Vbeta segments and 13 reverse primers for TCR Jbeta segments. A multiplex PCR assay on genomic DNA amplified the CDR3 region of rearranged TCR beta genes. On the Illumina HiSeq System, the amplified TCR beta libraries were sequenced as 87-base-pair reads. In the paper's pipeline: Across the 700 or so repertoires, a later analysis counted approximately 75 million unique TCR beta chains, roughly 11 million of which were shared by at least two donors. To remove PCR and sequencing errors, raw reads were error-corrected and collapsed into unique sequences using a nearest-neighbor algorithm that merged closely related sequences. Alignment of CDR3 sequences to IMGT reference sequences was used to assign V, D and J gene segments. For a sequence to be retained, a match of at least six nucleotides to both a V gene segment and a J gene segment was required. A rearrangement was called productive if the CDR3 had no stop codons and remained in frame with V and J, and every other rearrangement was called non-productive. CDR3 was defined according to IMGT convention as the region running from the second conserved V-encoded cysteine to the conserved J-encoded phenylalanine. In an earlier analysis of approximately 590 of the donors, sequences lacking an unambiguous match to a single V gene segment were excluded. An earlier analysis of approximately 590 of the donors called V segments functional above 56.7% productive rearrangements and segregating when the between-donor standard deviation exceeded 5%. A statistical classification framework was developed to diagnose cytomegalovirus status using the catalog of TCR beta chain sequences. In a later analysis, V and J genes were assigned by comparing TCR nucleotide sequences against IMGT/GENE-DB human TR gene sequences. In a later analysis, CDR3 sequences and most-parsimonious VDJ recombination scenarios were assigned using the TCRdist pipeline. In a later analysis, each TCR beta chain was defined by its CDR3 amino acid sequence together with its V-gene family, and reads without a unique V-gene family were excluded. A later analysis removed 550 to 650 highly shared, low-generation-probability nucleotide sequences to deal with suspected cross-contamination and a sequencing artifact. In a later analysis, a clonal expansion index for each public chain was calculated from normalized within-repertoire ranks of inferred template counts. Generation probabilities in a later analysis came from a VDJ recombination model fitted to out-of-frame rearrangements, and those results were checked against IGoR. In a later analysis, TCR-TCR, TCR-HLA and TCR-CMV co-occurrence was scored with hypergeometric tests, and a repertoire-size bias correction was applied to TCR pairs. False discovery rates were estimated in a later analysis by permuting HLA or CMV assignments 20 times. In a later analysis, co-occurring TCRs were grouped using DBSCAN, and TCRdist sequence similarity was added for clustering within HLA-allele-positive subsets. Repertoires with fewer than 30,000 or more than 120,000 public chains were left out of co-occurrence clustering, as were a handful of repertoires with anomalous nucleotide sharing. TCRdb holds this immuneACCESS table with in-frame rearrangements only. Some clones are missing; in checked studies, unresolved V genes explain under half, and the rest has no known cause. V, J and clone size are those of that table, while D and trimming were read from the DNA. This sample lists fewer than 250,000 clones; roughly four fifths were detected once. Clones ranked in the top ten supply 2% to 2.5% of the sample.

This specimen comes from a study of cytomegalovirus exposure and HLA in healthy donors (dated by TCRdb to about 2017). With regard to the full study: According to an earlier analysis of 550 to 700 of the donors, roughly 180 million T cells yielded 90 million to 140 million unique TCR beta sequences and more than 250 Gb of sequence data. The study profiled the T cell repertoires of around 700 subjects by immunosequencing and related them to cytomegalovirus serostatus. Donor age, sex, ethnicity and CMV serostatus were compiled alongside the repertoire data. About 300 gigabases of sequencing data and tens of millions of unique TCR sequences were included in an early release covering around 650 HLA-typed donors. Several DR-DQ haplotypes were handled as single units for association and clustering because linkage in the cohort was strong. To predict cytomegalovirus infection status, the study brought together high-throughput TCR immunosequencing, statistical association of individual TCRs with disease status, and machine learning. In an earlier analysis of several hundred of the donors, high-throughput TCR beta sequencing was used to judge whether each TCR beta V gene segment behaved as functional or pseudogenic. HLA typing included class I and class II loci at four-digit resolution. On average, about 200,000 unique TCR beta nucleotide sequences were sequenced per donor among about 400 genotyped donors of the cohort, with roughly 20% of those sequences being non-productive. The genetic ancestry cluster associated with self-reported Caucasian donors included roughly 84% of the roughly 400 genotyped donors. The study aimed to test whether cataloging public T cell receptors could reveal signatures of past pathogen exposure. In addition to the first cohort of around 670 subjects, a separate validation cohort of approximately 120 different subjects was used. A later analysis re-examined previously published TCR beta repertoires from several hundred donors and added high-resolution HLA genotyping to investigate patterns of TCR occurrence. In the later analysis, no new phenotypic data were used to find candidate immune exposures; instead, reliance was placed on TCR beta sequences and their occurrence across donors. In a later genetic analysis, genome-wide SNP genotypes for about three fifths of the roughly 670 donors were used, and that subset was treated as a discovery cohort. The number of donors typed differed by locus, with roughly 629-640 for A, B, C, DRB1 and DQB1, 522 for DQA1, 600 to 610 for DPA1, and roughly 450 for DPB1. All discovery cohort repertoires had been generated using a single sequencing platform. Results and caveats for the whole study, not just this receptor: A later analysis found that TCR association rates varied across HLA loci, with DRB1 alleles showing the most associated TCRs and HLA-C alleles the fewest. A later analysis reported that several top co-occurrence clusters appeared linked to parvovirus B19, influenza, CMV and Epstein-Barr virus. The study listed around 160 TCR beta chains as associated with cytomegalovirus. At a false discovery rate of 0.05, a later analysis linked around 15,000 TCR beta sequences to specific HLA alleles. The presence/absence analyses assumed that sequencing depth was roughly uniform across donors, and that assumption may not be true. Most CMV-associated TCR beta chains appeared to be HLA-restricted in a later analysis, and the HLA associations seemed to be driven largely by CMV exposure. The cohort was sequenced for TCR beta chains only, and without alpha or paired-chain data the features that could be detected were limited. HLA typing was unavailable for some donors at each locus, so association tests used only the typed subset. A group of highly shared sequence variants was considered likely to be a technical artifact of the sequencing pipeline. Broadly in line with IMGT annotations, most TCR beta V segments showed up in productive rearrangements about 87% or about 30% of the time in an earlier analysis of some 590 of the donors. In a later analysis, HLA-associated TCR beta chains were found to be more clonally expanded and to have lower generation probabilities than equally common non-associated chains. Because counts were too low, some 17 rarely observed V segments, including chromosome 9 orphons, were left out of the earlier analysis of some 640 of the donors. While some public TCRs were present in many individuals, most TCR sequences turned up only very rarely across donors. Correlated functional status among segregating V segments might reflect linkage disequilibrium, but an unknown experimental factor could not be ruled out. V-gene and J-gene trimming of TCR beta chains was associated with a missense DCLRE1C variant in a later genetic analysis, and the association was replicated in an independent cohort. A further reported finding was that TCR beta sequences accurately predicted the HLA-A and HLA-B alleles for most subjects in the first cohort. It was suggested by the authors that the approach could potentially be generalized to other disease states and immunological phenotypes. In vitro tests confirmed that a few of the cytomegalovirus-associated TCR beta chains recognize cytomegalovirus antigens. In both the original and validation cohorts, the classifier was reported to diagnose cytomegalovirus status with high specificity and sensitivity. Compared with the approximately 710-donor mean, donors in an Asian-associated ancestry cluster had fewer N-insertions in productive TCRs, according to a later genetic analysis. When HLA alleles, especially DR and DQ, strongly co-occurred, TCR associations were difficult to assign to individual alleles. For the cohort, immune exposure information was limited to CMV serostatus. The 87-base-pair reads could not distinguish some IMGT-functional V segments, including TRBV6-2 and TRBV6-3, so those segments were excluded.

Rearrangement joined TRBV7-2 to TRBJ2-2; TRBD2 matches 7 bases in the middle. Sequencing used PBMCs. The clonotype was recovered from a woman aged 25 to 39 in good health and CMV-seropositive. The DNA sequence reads TGTGCCAGCAGCTTACGGGCTAGCGGAGGCGGGGAGCTGTTTTTT. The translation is CASSLRASGGGELFF. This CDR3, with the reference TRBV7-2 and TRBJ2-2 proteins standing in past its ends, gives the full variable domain GAGVSQSPSNKVTEKGKDVELRCDPISGHTALYWYRQSLGQGLEFLIYFQGNSAPDKSGLPSDRFSAERTGGSVSTLTIQRTQQEDSAVYLCASSLRASGGGELFFGEGSRLTVL.